This T cell receptor (beta chain) came from a study of OX40 agonist ivuxolimab in advanced cancers. At the level of the whole study: Ivuxolimab was a fully human IgG2 agonistic monoclonal antibody targeting the costimulatory receptor OX40 (CD134). Patients were allowed to have had prior anti-PD-1, anti-PD-L1 or anti-CTLA-4 therapy, and approximately 40% of the dose-escalation patients had previously received checkpoint inhibitors. The paper describes the monotherapy dose-escalation part (N of about 47 patients) of the phase I trial of ivuxolimab. Among the roughly 52 dose-escalation patients, about 19 had hepatocellular carcinoma, 15 or so melanoma, 9 renal cell carcinoma and 9 head and neck cancer. The dose-escalation cohort was 80% to 90% male with a mean age of about 60 years, ranging from roughly 20 to 80. Peripheral TCRbeta sequencing was intended to test whether TCR sequence diversity was altered and clonal T-cell expansion was caused by ivuxolimab. Three dose-escalation patients achieved partial responses, one with hepatocellular carcinoma and two with cutaneous melanoma. Intravenous ivuxolimab was administered to patients every 2 weeks at six dose levels: 0.01, 0.1, 0.3, 1.5, 3 and 10 mg/kg.

This clone was found once. Its binding antigen is unknown. Per-base quality was not reported, and no clone a single base away is much larger than it. Genomic DNA was isolated from the sorted cells so that the TCRbeta CDR3 region could be sequenced. The immunoSEQ Assay was used for sequencing of TCRbeta CDR3 regions. TCRdb holds this immuneACCESS table with in-frame rearrangements only. Some clones are missing; in checked studies, unresolved V genes explain under half, and the rest has no known cause. The sample data list some 16,000 clones, and 80% to 90% of these were observed just once. The top ten clones comprise 3% to 4.5% of the sample. Beyond this particular receptor, the publication reports: The antigen specificity of the clonally expanded peripheral T cells was not determined. In the 0.1-3.0 mg/kg groups, partial responders had among the lowest normalized peripheral clonal expansion, particularly in CD8+ T cells. Low levels of normalized T-cell clonal expansion were also seen in some patients who did not respond. At doses from 0.1 to 3.0 mg/kg, clonal expansion was seen in both CD4+ and CD8+ blood T cells between baseline and week 6. On average, CD8+ T cells showed more expanded clones than CD4+ T cells after ivuxolimab.

V loses 3 bases at its end and J loses 6 bases; junction bases beyond the gene matches: 4. The CDR3 starts with the cysteine, ends with the phenylalanine, and has 14 residues. Solely the CDR3 DNA is kept, with 42 bases framed from the first base. CDR1 and CDR2, looked up from the germline V gene (reference sequence), are MNHEY and SMNVEV. Patients with autoimmune disease history or receiving systemic immunosuppression were excluded from the trial. Peripheral blood for TCR sequencing was collected from all dose cohorts at baseline, on cycle 4 day 1, and on cycle 7 day 1. The samples were drawn from a first-in-human, open-label, multicenter phase I dose-escalation trial of ivuxolimab. Adults with locally advanced or metastatic melanoma, renal cell carcinoma, hepatocellular carcinoma or head and neck squamous cell carcinoma were enrolled in the trial. Before TCR sequencing, CD4+ T cells and CD8+ T cells from peripheral blood were sorted into separate populations.

The starting material was CD4+ or CD8+ T cells sorted from blood, obtained in a trial of the OX40 agonist ivuxolimab. This receptor was taken from an adult with an advanced solid tumor such as melanoma, head and neck, liver or kidney cancer. The sequence links TRBV27 to TRBJ1-5; 8 junctional bases match TRBD1. The CDR3 loop reads CASSLGQGAQPQHF. In nucleotide form, the sequence is TGTGCCAGCAGTTTGGGGCAGGGGGCTCAGCCCCAGCATTTT.